These 4 T cell receptor beta chains share one sample of origin, sequenced in a study of cytomegalovirus exposure and HLA in healthy donors (dated by TCRdb to about 2017). Receptor amplification or capture employed the immunoSEQ multiplex PCR assay. Drawn from immuneACCESS, this table holds only the in-frame rearrangements with V and J called that TCRdb kept. Clones are partly lost; checked studies trace under half to an unresolved V gene and leave the rest unexplained. The table for this sample lists under 150,000 clones; around 90% of them were counted only once. The ten largest clones represent just over 8.5% of the sample. Sequencing was performed on PBMCs. The receptor set was obtained from a young man in good health and CMV-seropositive.

The genes are TRBV6-6 and TRBJ1-5; possible D gene TRBD1, 5 bases. The ends were cut back, 2 bases at V and 2 bases at J, with 7 bases in the middle. Germline V gene data show CDR1 as MNHNY and CDR2 as SVGAGI (reference sequence). The length of the CDR3 is 14 residues. This CDR3 reads CASSYTGGNQPQHF. CDR3 bases: TGTGCCAGCAGTTACACGGGGGGCAATCAGCCCCAGCATTTT.

This clone was picked up a small number of times. This chain joins TRBV5-5 and TRBJ1-2; the match to TRBD1 covers 8 bases. The ends lost 5 bases at V and 7 bases at J; junction bases unmatched: 7. CDR1 SGHKS and CDR2 YYEKEE come from the germline V gene (reference sequence). This CDR3 is built from 13 residues. For the CDR3, the DNA is TGTGCCAGCAGTCTGACAGGGGAAGGTGGCTACACCTTC. It specifies CASSLTGEGGYTF.

The V call is TRBV7-9, the J call TRBJ1-1, with D possibly being TRBD1 (6 bases). V lost 1 base to trimming and J lost 6 bases, with 9 bases between them. The CDR3 is made up of 13 amino acids. Germline-derived CDR1 and CDR2 are SEHNR and FQNEAQ (reference sequence). This CDR3 reads CASSLDGGPEAFF. DNA for the CDR3: TGTGCCAGCAGCTTAGATGGGGGCCCTGAAGCTTTCTTT.

V is TRBV11-2 and J is TRBJ2-6; the D gene is possibly TRBD2 (5 bases). The CDR3 totals 16 residues. CDR1 is SGHAT, CDR2 FQNNGV, per germline. With 4 bases removed from V and 0 bases from J, the gap between germline ends came to 10 bases. CDR3 sequence reads: CASSSLARSGANVLTF. CDR3 coding DNA: TGTGCCAGCAGCTCGCTAGCCCGCTCTGGGGCCAACGTCCTGACTTTC. Combining the CDR3 with reference TRBV11-2 and TRBJ2-6 gives the whole variable domain EAGVAQSPRYKIIEKRQSVAFWCNPISGHATLYWYQQILGQGPKLLIQFQNNGVVDDSQLPKDRFSAERLKGVDSTLKIQPAKLEDSAVYLCASSSLARSGANVLTFGAGSRLTVL.